The present entry profiles one TCR beta chain with its context. This clonotype was seen a handful of times. Its antigen is unknown. No much larger clone is present one base from it, and per-base qualities are unavailable. The data were obtained in a study of T cells in Graves' hyperthyroidism and ophthalmopathy (dated by TCRdb to between 2018 and 2021). About the investigation overall: Peripheral blood was sampled at the time of initial diagnosis, prior to any treatment. A discovery cohort of roughly 100 patients, fewer than 50 with Graves' ophthalmopathy and 55 to 65 with stable Graves' hyperthyroidism, was used to find distinguishing TCR V-J signatures. An independent validation cohort of around 19 hyperthyroidism patients and more than 15 patients who later progressed to ophthalmopathy tested prospective prediction of ophthalmopathy. For training and testing, the 100 patients in the discovery cohort were randomly divided in a 7:3 ratio. In addition, the study compared T-cell repertoires in thyroid tissue and in blood from over 5 Graves' hyperthyroidism patients. Following sampling, methimazole starting at 30 mg daily was given to hyperthyroidism patients, and high-dose intravenous methylprednisolone was given to ophthalmopathy patients. The paper reports TCR Vbeta CDR3 sequencing of approximately 140 peripheral blood samples: some 41 ophthalmopathy, 75 to 80 hyperthyroidism and 17 progressor patients. Summary of the overall study and its limitations: In validation, the model predicted progression to ophthalmopathy with about 71% sensitivity and 72.22% specificity, a median of 6.5 months before onset. In cross-validation, a model built on a 13 V-J signature told ophthalmopathy apart from stable hyperthyroidism with about 90% sensitivity and about 81% specificity, and in testing the same model reached 80%/75%. No statistical method was used to fix the sample size in advance, and group allocation was not hidden from the investigators. Most expanded thyroid clonotypes (frequency above 0.001) were also found in blood, which suggests that blood repertoires may mirror thyroid immune responses.

CDR1 MDHEN and CDR2 SYDVKM were looked up in the germline V gene. The CDR3 runs 11 residues from the cysteine to the phenylalanine. Just CDR3 DNA is preserved here, 33 bases in frame from base 1. Cut back by 6 bases and 8 bases, the V and J ends lie 10 bases apart. The TCR beta CDR3 regions were amplified from the RNA transcripts. For the first round of RT-PCR on the TCR CDR3, the HTBI primer set was used together with the Qiagen OneStep RT-PCR kit. The libraries were constructed in a second round of multiplex PCR and then size-selected and purified. Paired-end sequencing of the libraries was performed with 100 bp reads on an Illumina HiSeq2000. The authors' pipeline ran thus. SOAPnuke was used to process the raw data, with reads discarded if the reads contained adapters or uncalled bases, had a mean Phred below 15, or lacked an exact constant-primer or identifier match. COPE v1.2.5 was used to merge the high-quality paired reads, and each unique nucleotide sequence was defined as a clonotype. Clonotypes were aligned to IMGT TRBV, TRBD and TRBJ reference segments using MiTCR v1.1. Only V-J combinations with frequency above 0.0001, covering roughly 99% of repertoires, were analysed. The TCS score was defined as F50 (clonal expansion) divided by E x V (chaos), with BLOSUM62-based TCRdist calculated between CDR3 peptides within each V-J. Welch's t-statistics and random forest reduced roughly 530 V-J features to roughly 13, which were used in a naive Bayes classifier (R e1071). TCRdb passed the public sequencing reads through fastp at Q25 and MiXCR, retaining productive beta sequences. Here each entry gathers all rows of one CDR3 protein and keeps the most common genes and DNA. These V and J calls derive from TCRdb rather than the authors' analysis. The sample profile shows some 740,000 distinct CDR3 sequences; around 15% of them were found once. The biggest ten clones account for roughly 10% of the sample.

Graves' hyperthyroidism was defined as stable when no progression to ophthalmopathy occurred over 18 months of follow-up. Hyperthyroidism patients were aged 18 to 65 years and newly diagnosed, with disease duration of less than 2 months. Patients with uncontrolled infections, other autoimmune diseases, pregnancy or lactation were excluded. Diagnoses were established on the basis of clinical symptoms, serum thyroxine and TRAb, thyroid ultrasound, and orbital computed tomography. PBMCs were isolated from about 9.2 ml of fresh peripheral blood by Ficoll-Paque density gradient centrifugation. Trizol reagent was used to extract total RNA, and RNA quality was then checked on an Agilent 2100 Bioanalyzer.

The chain is encoded by TRBV28 joined to TRBJ1-2; no D segment can be confidently identified. This TCR came from a woman between 18 and 30 years old with Graves' hyperthyroidism. Sequenced material: blood. CDR3 reads: CASRWRLGYTF. The bases read TGTGCCAGCAGATGGAGGCTAGGCTACACCTTC.